The 25 T cell receptor beta chains below come from one sample, sequenced in a study of blood T cells in healthy people across ages (dated by TCRdb to between 2015 and 2017). Receptor amplification or capture employed 5' RACE. Data came from an Illumina HiSeq 2500. A second PCR of about 6 to 11 cycles was run with a J-beta primer mix and a sample-barcoded 5' primer. In TCRdb, the public reads were trimmed at Q25 with fastp and aligned with MiXCR, with productive beta chains retained. Rows merge per CDR3 protein into single entries with the most common DNA and genes. This sample comprises around 780,000 distinct CDR3 sequences, about a quarter of them detected only once. About 2.9% of the sample comes from the top ten. The same data also contributed to another study, on T cells of mothers and their children.

Sequences were obtained from blood. Every receptor here comes from a boy aged 5-17 years in good health.

This clonotype was seen a single time. The junction shows a germline mismatch at one end, possibly a read error. The J gene is TRBJ2-3, the V gene TRBV13; D not resolved. Germline-derived CDR1 and CDR2 are PRHDT and FYEKMQ (reference sequence). This CDR3 spans 13 amino acids. CDR3 nucleotide sequence: TGTGCCAGCAGTTTAGGAAACGGGGATACGCAGTATTTT. Protein sequence: CASSLGNGDTQYF.

This clonotype came up a few times. The chain joins TRBV28 to TRBJ2-1; 9 bases fit TRBD1. The DNA end is more similar to TRBJ2-7, so the J call may be wrong. CDR1 and CDR2 (germline): MDHEN, SYDVKM. This CDR3 comprises 17 residues. The CDR3 loop reads CASSLRSGTGSFHEQYF. Here the CDR3 DNA reads TGTGCCAGCAGTTTAAGATCGGGGACAGGGAGCTTCCACGAGCAGTACTTC.

The V and J genes are TRBV4-2 and TRBJ2-7, with 8 positions matching TRBD2. Per the germline V gene, CDR1 is LGHNA and CDR2 is YNFKEQ. This CDR3 contains 15 residues. Trimming at V came to 1 base and at J to 4 bases, leaving 6 bases not matched to a gene. The CDR3 spells CASSQGLGGVYEQYF. The CDR3 DNA reads TGTGCCAGCAGCCAAGGTCTCGGGGGGGTGTACGAGCAGTACTTC.

The chain employs TRBV12-3 or TRBV12-4 and TRBJ2-7, with 7 bases aligning to TRBD2. The CDR3 loop spans 13 amino acids. V was pared by 6 bases and J by 3 bases, with 5 bases of the junction left unmatched. In DNA, the CDR3 is TGTGCCAGCAGGATCCCGGGGGGCTACGAGCAGTACTTC. Protein: CASRIPGGYEQYF.

This chain links TRBV10-3 with TRBJ2-1, with D perhaps being TRBD1 or TRBD2 (5 bases each). Trimming took off 0 bases at V and 7 bases at J, with 16 bases between the two ends. The germline gives CDR1 ENHRY, CDR2 SYGVKD. The CDR3 covers 16 residues. The DNA of the CDR3 is TGTGCCATCAGTGAGTCGTCTGGGGGTTGGAGGAATGAGCAGTTCTTC. Protein: CAISESSGGWRNEQFF.

This clonotype appeared a few times. The chain couples TRBV4-2 to TRBJ2-1; 7 nucleotides match TRBD2. Germline lookup yields CDR1 LGHNA and CDR2 YNFKEQ. The length of the CDR3 is 20 residues. The junction had 18 bases not matched to a gene; V was cut back by 0 bases and J by 4 bases. The CDR3 DNA reads TGTGCCAGCAGCCAAGAAGGTGTACTAGCGAGCGAAGGACTTTACAATGAGCAGTTCTTC. Encoded protein: CASSQEGVLASEGLYNEQFF.

The chain recombines TRBV25-1 with TRBJ2-5, with 7 bases lining up with TRBD1. The J call may be mistaken, given a closer DNA end match to TRBJ2-7. CDR1 and CDR2 (germline): MGHDK, SYGVNS. The CDR3 consists of 16 residues. The CDR3 region is CASSDYTGVGSYEQYF. For the CDR3, the DNA is TGTGCCAGCAGTGATTATACAGGGGTGGGGTCCTACGAGCAGTACTTC.

This clonotype has just one count. V usage is TRBV29-1 and J usage is TRBJ2-5; 7 positions agree with TRBD2. Trimming at V came to 3 bases and at J to 7 bases, leaving 11 bases not matched to a gene. Per the germline V gene, CDR1 is SQVTM and CDR2 is ANQGSEA. The CDR3 has 14 amino acids. The CDR3 spells CSVEGGTPVSTQYF. The CDR3 nucleotides are TGCAGCGTTGAGGGGGGGACTCCTGTTTCGACCCAGTACTTC.

This CDR3 is CASGRVGAGYTF. Here the CDR3 DNA reads TGTGCCAGCGGTCGGGTCGGAGCGGGCTACACCTTC. This rearrangement joins TRBV6-5 to TRBJ1-2, with D unresolved. CDR1 MNHEY and CDR2 SVGAGI come from the germline V gene. The CDR3 is 12 amino acids. Trimming removed 8 bases from V and 8 bases from J, with 15 bases in between.

Comments on this clonotype: The junction shows a germline mismatch at one end, possibly a read error. This chain connects TRBV10-3 to TRBJ1-1; the match to TRBD1 covers 10 bases. Germline V gene sequence: CDR1 ENHRY, CDR2 SYGVKD. The CDR3 covers 14 residues. The CDR3 nucleotides are TGTGACATCAGTTCCGGGACAGGGGCGGCTGAAGCTTTCTTT. This gives the protein CDISSGTGAAEAFF.

The rearrangement uses TRBV29-1 and TRBJ1-2; maybe TRBD1 (6 bases). CDR1 and CDR2 from the germline V gene are SQVTM and ANQGSEA. CDR3 length equals 13 residues. V was clipped by 3 bases and J by 1 base, with 9 bases between them. In DNA, the CDR3 is TGCAGCGTTGAGAACAGGGTTAACTATGGCTACACCTTC. Translation gives CSVENRVNYGYTF. Variable domain in full (rest from reference TRBV29-1 and TRBJ1-2): SAVISQKPSRDICQRGTSLTIQCQVDSQVTMMFWYRQQPGQSLTLIATANQGSEATYESGFVIDKFPISRPNLTFSTLTVSNMSPEDSSIYLCSVENRVNYGYTFGSGTRLTVV.

V and J are TRBV9 and TRBJ2-7, with TRBD1 identical over 7 bases. Trimming took 2 bases from V and 0 from J; bases not matched to a gene: 8. Looked up from germline, CDR1 is SGDLS and CDR2 is YYNGEE. The CDR3 covers 16 residues. The CDR3, as DNA: TGTGCCAGCAGCGTCGGACAGGCACCTGCCTCCTACGAGCAGTACTTC. It yields the protein CASSVGQAPASYEQYF.

The rearrangement uses TRBV7-9 and TRBJ1-1; D is possibly TRBD1 (5 bases). Trimming removed 4 bases from V and 8 bases from J, with 17 bases in between. This CDR3 is 14 amino acids long. Germline V gives CDR1 SEHNR, CDR2 FQNEAQ (reference sequence). CDR3 region: CASSSSGHPGEAFF. The CDR3 region has the DNA TGTGCCAGCAGCTCGTCGGGCCACCCAGGGGAAGCTTTCTTT. Drawing the rest from reference TRBV7-9 and TRBJ1-1, the complete variable domain is DTGVSQNPRHKITKRGQNVTFRCDPISEHNRLYWYRQTLGQGPEFLTYFQNEAQLEKSRLLSDRFSAERPKGSFSTLEIQRTEQGDSAMYLCASSSSGHPGEAFFGQGTRLTVV.

V is TRBV20-1 and J is TRBJ2-7, with 8 positions matching TRBD2. The CDR3 extends over 17 amino acids. CDR1 DFQATT and CDR2 SNEGSKA come from the germline V gene (reference sequence). Germline trimming cut 6 bases from V and 1 base from J; bases unmatched to any gene: 17. The CDR3 nucleotides are TGCAGTGCAACACTCTCTTCGGGAGCGGGGGTTTCCTACGAGCAGTACTTC. Translated: CSATLSSGAGVSYEQYF.

This clonotype was recorded only once. The CDR3 DNA reads TGTGCCAGCAGGGGGGGAGGAAAAGCCCACGAGCAGTACTTC. This gives the protein CASRGGGKAHEQYF. The V gene is TRBV28, the J gene TRBJ2-7; perhaps TRBD2 as D (6 bases). Trimming took off 6 bases at V and 5 bases at J, with 17 bases between the two ends. Looked up from germline, CDR1 is MDHEN and CDR2 is SYDVKM. This CDR3 spans 14 amino acids.

This clonotype appeared a few times. The chain employs TRBV10-3 and TRBJ2-2; no clear D. The CDR3 has 14 amino acids. Germline V gene data show CDR1 as ENHRY and CDR2 as SYGVKD. Trimming removed 5 bases from V and 1 base from J, with 8 bases in between. The DNA for the CDR3 is TGTGCCATCAGTCCGACGGAGAACACCGGGGAGCTGTTTTTT. This translates into CAISPTENTGELFF.

This clonotype was detected a few times. The chain couples TRBV7-9 to TRBJ2-7; D ambiguous. This CDR3 comprises 14 residues. V was cut by 2 bases and J by 3 bases, with 11 bases left in between. Per the germline V gene, CDR1 is SEHNR and CDR2 is FQNEAQ (reference sequence). CDR3 sequence reads: CASSLSGKYYEQYF. The CDR3 nucleotides read TGTGCCAGCAGCTTATCTGGGAAATACTACGAGCAGTACTTC.

This clonotype was detected only a few times. This chain joins TRBV20-1 and TRBJ1-4; a possible D gene is TRBD1 (6 bases). In germline, CDR1 is DFQATT, CDR2 SNEGSKA (reference sequence). This CDR3 contains 14 residues. Between the trimmed V and J ends, which lost 5 bases and 4 bases, there was a span of 14 bases. The CDR3 here is CSAGGTTSNEKLFF. In DNA form, the CDR3 reads TGCAGTGCTGGGGGGACAACGAGTAATGAAAAACTGTTTTTT.

V usage is TRBV27 and J usage is TRBJ1-4, with TRBD1 as a possible D gene (5 bases). The CDR3 runs 18 residues. Trimming removed 8 bases from V and 7 bases from J, with 29 bases in between. Germline V gene sequence: CDR1 MNHEY, CDR2 SMNVEV (reference sequence). CDR3 nucleotide sequence: TGTGCCAGCGGGCCGGGGACGGATCTTGCCTCCCCAAGTGAAAAACTGTTTTTT. It yields the protein CASGPGTDLASPSEKLFF. The entire variable domain, with the rest obtained from reference TRBV27 and TRBJ1-4, is as follows: EAQVTQNPRYLITVTGKKLTVTCSQNMNHEYMSWYRQDPGLGLRQIYYSMNVEVTDKGDVPEGYKVSRKEKRNFPLILESPSPNQTSLYFCASGPGTDLASPSEKLFFGSGTQLSVL.

This chain links TRBV7-9 with TRBJ2-1; 8 bases line up with TRBD2. The CDR3 covers 15 residues. The J segment lost 6 bases and the V segment lost 2 bases, leaving 6 bases of the junction unmatched. Germline loops: CDR1 SEHNR, CDR2 FQNEAQ (reference sequence). The CDR3: CASSLRLAGLNEQFF. CDR3 nucleotide sequence: TGTGCCAGCAGCTTAAGGCTAGCGGGTCTCAATGAGCAGTTCTTC. The variable domain in full, with the rest retrieved from reference TRBV7-9 and TRBJ2-1, is DTGVSQNPRHKITKRGQNVTFRCDPISEHNRLYWYRQTLGQGPEFLTYFQNEAQLEKSRLLSDRFSAERPKGSFSTLEIQRTEQGDSAMYLCASSLRLAGLNEQFFGPGTRLTVL.

This clonotype was seen more than once but under ten times. V and J are TRBV19 and TRBJ1-2; D call uncertain. The CDR3 is 13 amino acids. The V end was cut by 4 bases, the J end by 7 bases, with 13 bases between. CDR1 LNHDA and CDR2 SQIVND come from the germline V gene (reference sequence). CDR3 sequence: CASSTAPGLGYTF. In nucleotides, the CDR3 is TGTGCCAGTAGTACCGCGCCCGGACTTGGCTACACCTTC. The full variable domain, rest sourced from reference TRBV19 and TRBJ1-2, is DGGITQSPKYLFRKEGQNVTLSCEQNLNHDAMYWYRQDPGQGLRLIYYSQIVNDFQKGDIAEGYSVSREKKESFPLTVTSAQKNPTAFYLCASSTAPGLGYTFGSGTRLTVV.

This clonotype was recorded a few times. The chain joins TRBV15 to TRBJ2-1; TRBD1 matches 8 bases. Germline CDR1 is LNHNV and CDR2 is YYDKDF (reference sequence). CDR3 length: 15 residues. The ends lost 4 bases at V and 2 bases at J; junction bases unmatched: 4. The CDR3 loop reads CATSTDRGAYNEQFF. As DNA, the CDR3 is TGTGCCACCAGCACCGACAGGGGAGCCTACAATGAGCAGTTCTTC.

This chain links TRBV5-1 with TRBJ2-2; D perhaps matches TRBD2 (5 bases). V was trimmed by 0 bases and J by 5 bases, leaving 14 bases between them. Germline values: CDR1 SGHRS, CDR2 YFSETQ. CDR3 size: 16 residues. The CDR3 region has the DNA TGCGCCAGCAGCTTGGGCGGGTCCTTGCGTACCGGGGAGCTGTTTTTT. Translated, it gives CASSLGGSLRTGELFF.

The chain is built from TRBV5-1 and TRBJ2-1, with a possible D match to TRBD1 (6 bases). The last part of the DNA fits TRBJ2-7 better; the J call may be wrong. The length of the CDR3 is 15 residues. The germline CDR1 and CDR2 sequences are SGHRS and YFSETQ. This chain's CDR3 is CASSSRPQGSYEQYF. The CDR3 DNA follows: TGCGCCAGCAGCTCTAGACCGCAGGGGTCCTACGAGCAGTACTTC.

The V and J genes are TRBV7-9 and TRBJ2-5; no clear D. The DNA end favors TRBJ2-1, so the J call may be wrong. Per germline, CDR1 SEHNR and CDR2 FQNEAQ (reference sequence). The CDR3 extends over 15 amino acids. The CDR3 sequence: CASSLAFSSYNEQFF. In nucleotides, the CDR3 is TGTGCCAGCAGCTTAGCCTTTTCTAGCTACAATGAGCAGTTCTTC.